This T cell receptor beta chain came from a study of T cells after yellow fever vaccination. In this sample, this clonotype turned up many times. Its matching antigen is unknown. V shed 5 bases, J shed 5 bases, and the junction held 5 bases outside the gene matches. There are 13 residues in the CDR3. TCRdb re-called the 5' RACE reads through MiXCR, storing one row per CDR3 protein. This table holds 150,000 to 200,000 distinct CDR3 sequences, 6.2% found once. The study's findings and limits: A limited proportion of clonotypes was detected within both the CD4 and CD8 compartments.

The rearrangement uses TRBV12-3 or TRBV12-4 and TRBJ1-2; 7 nucleotides agree with TRBD1. The source is a man younger than 35 who received the YFV17D yellow fever vaccine. This specimen consisted of CD4+ T cells sorted from PBMCs, obtained on the day of the first yellow fever vaccination. In DNA form, the CDR3 reads TGTGCCAGCAGTGCCGGGACAGCTTATGGCTACACCTTC. It specifies CASSAGTAYGYTF.